Described below is a single T cell receptor (beta chain) sequence and its context. V shed 2 bases and J shed 0 bases, with 13 bases lying between them. The CDR3 covers 16 residues. CDR1 SGHRS and CDR2 YFSETQ come from the germline V gene. This entry belongs to a study of shared T cell receptors in the human thymus. Clones were read by immunoSEQ multiplex PCR, and TCRdb kept only the in-frame ones, dropping some. The repertoire holds roughly 660,000 clones, with 88% as singletons. These data were also reused for a study on human thymus T cells. That paper notes: Samples came from healthy Finnish infants during open corrective cardiac surgery. Thymic and blood repertoires seemed to favor certain V and J genes. In unrelated individuals, thymic repertoires overlapped highly, according to related research.

This clonotype was sampled from a boy under two years old with a congenital heart defect. What was sequenced was thymocytes. The chain links TRBV5-1 to TRBJ2-3; the D gene is possibly TRBD2 (5 bases). CDR3 loop: CASSFGRAPSTDTQYF. As DNA, the CDR3 is TGCGCCAGCAGCTTTGGGCGGGCCCCTAGCACAGATACGCAGTATTTT. The full variable domain, rest sourced from reference TRBV5-1 and TRBJ2-3, is KAGVTQTPRYLIKTRGQQVTLSCSPISGHRSVSWYQQTPGQGLQFLFEYFSETQRNKGNFPGRFSGRQFSNSRSEMNVSTLELGDSALYLCASSFGRAPSTDTQYFGPGTRLTVL.